A single sample gave rise to the 20 T cell receptor beta chains below, sequenced in a study of shared clonotypes between healthy human individuals. Assay: immunoSEQ multiplex PCR; the TCRdb copy retains only in-frame clones and omits some. The table lists 2 million to 2.5 million clones, under 95% of them singletons. Sequencing was carried out using naive CD4+ T cells from PBMCs. Subset meaning: CD45RA+ positively selected. The receptor set was obtained from a man aged 18 to 30 in good health. Some clones in this sample may be carry-over from other donors' samples.

The count of this clone is one. The gene calls are TRBV5-1 and TRBJ2-5, with D perhaps matching TRBD1 (5 bases). The J call may be mistaken, given a closer DNA end match to TRBJ2-7. There are 16 residues in the CDR3. Germline V lookup: CDR1 SGHRS, CDR2 YFSETQ. CDR3 in amino acids: CASSAGLTVPRNEQYF. DNA of the CDR3: TGCGCCAGCAGCGCCGGGTTGACAGTACCGCGGAACGAGCAGTACTTC.

The chain has TRBV6-1 and TRBJ2-1, with 7 bases identical to TRBD2. The length of the CDR3 is 15 residues. Germline assignment: CDR1 MNHNS and CDR2 SASEGT. Losses at the gene ends were 6 bases for V and 3 bases for J; bases not matched to a gene: 8. CDR3: CASSETSSVYNEQFF. CDR3 sequence (DNA): TGTGCCAGCAGCGAGACTAGCTCCGTCTACAATGAGCAGTTCTTC.

The chain uses TRBV5-1 and TRBJ2-5; D is undetermined. Germline V gives CDR1 SGHRS, CDR2 YFSETQ. The germline V and J ends were trimmed by 4 bases and 2 bases, with 9 bases remaining between them. The CDR3 runs to 13 residues. The CDR3 region is CASSGRRQETQYF. CDR3 sequence (DNA): TGCGCCAGCAGCGGACGGAGACAAGAGACCCAGTACTTC.

CDR3 protein: CASRYLAGAGDTQYF. The CDR3 DNA is TGCGCCAGCAGATACCTAGCGGGAGCCGGTGATACGCAGTATTTT. The chain joins TRBV5-1 to TRBJ2-3; 10 nucleotides match TRBD2. V was pared by 5 bases and J by 6 bases, with 9 bases of the junction left unmatched. The CDR3 consists of 15 residues. Per the germline V gene, CDR1 is SGHRS and CDR2 is YFSETQ.

The chain has TRBV7-2 and TRBJ2-5; TRBD2 agrees at 9 bases. V lost 2 bases, J lost 3 bases, and 4 bases stayed unmatched. Germline values: CDR1 SGHTA, CDR2 FQGNSA. The CDR3 runs 15 residues. As DNA, the CDR3 is TGTGCCAGCAGCTTAAGGGCTAGCGGGAAAGAGACCCAGTACTTC. It specifies CASSLRASGKETQYF. Full variable domain (remainder filled in from reference TRBV7-2 and TRBJ2-5): GAGVSQSPSNKVTEKGKDVELRCDPISGHTALYWYRQSLGQGLEFLIYFQGNSAPDKSGLPSDRFSAERTGGSVSTLTIQRTQQEDSAVYLCASSLRASGKETQYFGPGTRLLVL.

V usage is TRBV7-3 and J usage is TRBJ1-6; 9 nucleotides line up with TRBD1. Germline-derived CDR1 and CDR2 are SGHTA and FQGTGA. V was clipped by 5 bases and J by 8 bases; unmatched bases: 7. This CDR3 is built from 15 residues. The CDR3 coding sequence is TGTGCCAGCAGCCAAGGGGGACAGGGTTATTCACCCCTCCACTTT. Amino acid sequence: CASSQGGQGYSPLHF.

The chain has TRBV6-4 and TRBJ2-7; perhaps TRBD2 as D (5 bases). The CDR3 is made up of 14 amino acids. V gave up 6 bases and J gave up 1 base, with 13 bases separating them. Germline values: CDR1 MRHNA, CDR2 SNTAGT. The CDR3 DNA reads TGTGCCAGCAGGAGGGAGATGGGTTCCTACGAGCAGTACTTC. Protein: CASRREMGSYEQYF.

The rearrangement links TRBV10-3 to TRBJ2-6; D not certain. V dropped 0 bases and J dropped 0 bases, with 18 bases sitting between them. The V gene's germline CDR1 is ENHRY and CDR2 SYGVKD. The CDR3 consists of 20 residues. CDR3 protein: CAISESRSGRMNSGANVLTF. CDR3 sequence (DNA): TGTGCCATCAGTGAGTCGAGGTCTGGCAGAATGAACTCTGGGGCCAACGTCCTGACTTTC.

With respect to this clone: The sample contains more than one DNA sequence encoding this CDR3. The chain links TRBV7-9 to TRBJ1-1; no clear D. From germline, CDR1 is SEHNR and CDR2 FQNEAQ (reference sequence). The germline V and J ends were trimmed by 4 bases and 0 bases, with 6 bases remaining between them. The CDR3 is 13 residues long. CDR3 residues: CASSSPMNTEAFF. As DNA, the CDR3 is TGTGCCAGCAGCTCGCCTATGAACACTGAAGCTTTCTTT.

The chain carries TRBV28 and TRBJ1-4; weak D call: TRBD1 (6 bases). The CDR3 covers 15 residues. Between the trimmed V and J ends, which lost 5 bases and 0 bases, there was a span of 10 bases. From germline, CDR1 is MDHEN and CDR2 SYDVKM. The CDR3 here is CASSAWGPTNEKLFF. For the CDR3, the DNA is TGTGCCAGCAGTGCTTGGGGGCCAACTAATGAAAAACTGTTTTTT. The full variable domain, in which reference TRBV28 and TRBJ1-4 provide the parts outside the CDR3, is DVKVTQSSRYLVKRTGEKVFLECVQDMDHENMFWYRQDPGLGLRLIYFSYDVKMKEKGDIPEGYSVSREKKERFSLILESASTNQTSMYLCASSAWGPTNEKLFFGSGTQLSVL.

The chain joins TRBV5-1 to TRBJ2-1; 8 nucleotides agree with TRBD1. There are 16 residues in the CDR3. The V and J ends lost 0 bases and 6 bases, in that order; junction bases with no gene match: 8. Germline V gene data show CDR1 as SGHRS and CDR2 as YFSETQ. CDR3 coding DNA: TGCGCCAGCAGCTTGGCTTCCGGACAGGGCTCCAATGAGCAGTTCTTC. Encoded protein: CASSLASGQGSNEQFF.

For this clone: This CDR3 is also generated by other DNA sequences in the sample. V is TRBV6-5 and J is TRBJ1-1; TRBD1 matches 7 bases. Germline loops: CDR1 MNHEY, CDR2 SVGAGI. The CDR3 has 13 amino acids. Unmatched junction bases numbered 0, after V lost 2 bases and J lost 3 bases. The CDR3 nucleotides read TGTGCCAGCAGTTACAGGGGGCACACTGAAGCTTTCTTT. Amino acids: CASSYRGHTEAFF.

The chain has TRBV5-1 and TRBJ2-7; D may be TRBD2 (5 bases). The length of the CDR3 is 15 residues. Germline V gene lookup returns CDR1 SGHRS and CDR2 YFSETQ. Trimming pared 4 bases from V and 2 bases from J, leaving 16 bases between. The CDR3 nucleotides read TGCGCCAGCAGCGTTAGCGTTCAGAAAACCTACGAGCAGTACTTC. Translating it yields CASSVSVQKTYEQYF.

The V and J genes are TRBV5-1 and TRBJ1-2, with TRBD1 as a possible D gene (6 bases). The germline V gene encodes CDR1 SGHRS and CDR2 YFSETQ. V was clipped by 5 bases and J by 8 bases, with 25 bases between them. The CDR3 sequence is 16 residues long. DNA for the CDR3: TGCGCCAGCAGGTTGCAACTAACGGGGGCCGGGGGAGGCTACACCTTC. Protein: CASRLQLTGAGGGYTF. Drawing the rest from reference TRBV5-1 and TRBJ1-2, the complete variable domain is KAGVTQTPRYLIKTRGQQVTLSCSPISGHRSVSWYQQTPGQGLQFLFEYFSETQRNKGNFPGRFSGRQFSNSRSEMNVSTLELGDSALYLCASRLQLTGAGGGYTFGSGTRLTVV.

The chain couples TRBV4-2 to TRBJ1-1; D is unresolved. Germline assignment: CDR1 LGHNA and CDR2 YNFKEQ. The CDR3 consists of 17 residues. V lost 2 bases to trimming and J lost 2 bases, with 18 bases between them. CDR3 nucleotides: TGTGCCAGCAGCCAACACCAAGGAACAGTCAGTAACACTGAAGCTTTCTTT. It translates to CASSQHQGTVSNTEAFF.

The V and J genes are TRBV6-4 and TRBJ2-3, with 9 bases identical to TRBD2. CDR1 MRHNA and CDR2 SNTAGT come from the germline V gene. CDR3 length: 15 amino acids. The V gene end was trimmed by 2 bases and the J gene end by 5 bases; junction bases not matched to a gene: 5. DNA of the CDR3: TGTGCCAGCAGTGACGCTGCGGGAGGGATAGATACGCAGTATTTT. Its protein product is CASSDAAGGIDTQYF.

The chain couples TRBV6-1 to TRBJ1-2; D uncertain. CDR1 and CDR2 from the germline V gene are MNHNS and SASEGT. Trimming pared 1 base from V and 2 bases from J, leaving 11 bases between. This CDR3 is built from 15 residues. The CDR3 DNA sequence: TGTGCCAGCAGTGAAGAACCACAGCGGAACTATGGCTACACCTTC. Its protein is CASSEEPQRNYGYTF.

About this clone: The same CDR3 arises from other DNA sequences in this sample as well. The genes are TRBV5-1 and TRBJ2-7, with TRBD2 as a possible D gene (5 bases). Germline lookup yields CDR1 SGHRS and CDR2 YFSETQ. The germline V and J ends were trimmed by 4 bases and 0 bases, with 8 bases remaining between them. The CDR3 runs 13 residues. CDR3 coding DNA: TGCGCCAGCAGCACGGGGAGCTCCTACGAGCAGTACTTC. Protein sequence: CASSTGSSYEQYF.

This chain joins TRBV6-1 and TRBJ2-5; D gene unclear. The CDR3 is made up of 14 amino acids. Trimming removed 9 bases at V and 7 bases at J, with 21 bases between. From germline, CDR1 is MNHNS and CDR2 SASEGT. CDR3 coding DNA: TGTGCCAGTAACCTAGGCGCTTTTTGGGTGACCCAGTACTTC. Its protein product is CASNLGAFWVTQYF.

The genes are TRBV5-5 and TRBJ1-5; unclear D gene. The CDR3 runs 13 residues. From germline, CDR1 is SGHKS and CDR2 YYEKEE (reference sequence). V was pared by 0 bases and J by 6 bases, with 7 bases between. This chain's CDR3 is CASSLDGPQPQHF. In nucleotides, the CDR3 is TGTGCCAGCAGCTTGGATGGGCCTCAGCCCCAGCATTTT.